Sequencing of this TCR beta chain was carried out in a study of regulatory and conventional T cells in RAG deficiency. Regarding the study as a whole: In Omenn syndrome, Treg and Tconv repertoires overlapped >85%.

As for this clone: Its antigen is still unknown.

Sequenced by immunoSEQ multiplex PCR; TCRdb stores in-frame clones only, minus some. This table holds some 35,000 clones, roughly 76% found once. V dropped 8 bases and J dropped 8 bases, with 21 bases sitting between them. CDR3 length: 15 residues. The germline V gene encodes CDR1 SNHLY and CDR2 FYNNEI. Conventional CD4+ T cells were sorted from blood as CD25-low CD127-high cells. A further study also used this sample, focusing on regulatory T cells. This second study says: The PCR used 52 TRBV and 13 TRBJ primers. In patients, unique TRB V-J pairs were restricted and V/J usage skewed, especially in Tregs.

The receptor was derived from a human donor in good health. The V and J genes are TRBV2 and TRBJ1-4, with D maybe TRBD1 (6 bases). The source material was CD4+ effector T cells sorted from blood. Here the CDR3 reads CASVEGGQGKEKLFF. The CDR3 DNA follows: TGTGCCAGCGTGGAGGGGGGGCAGGGGAAAGAAAAACTGTTTTTT.